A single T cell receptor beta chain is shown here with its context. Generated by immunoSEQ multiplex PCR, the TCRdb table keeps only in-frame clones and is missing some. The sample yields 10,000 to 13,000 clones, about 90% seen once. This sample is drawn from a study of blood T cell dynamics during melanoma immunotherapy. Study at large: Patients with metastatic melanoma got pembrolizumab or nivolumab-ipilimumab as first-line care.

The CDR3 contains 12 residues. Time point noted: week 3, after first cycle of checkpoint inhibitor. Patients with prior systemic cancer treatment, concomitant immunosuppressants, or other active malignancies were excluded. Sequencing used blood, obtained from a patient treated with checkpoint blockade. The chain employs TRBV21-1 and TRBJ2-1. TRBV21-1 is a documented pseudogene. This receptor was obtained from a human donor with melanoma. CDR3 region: CASILNPRRQFF. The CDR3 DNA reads TGTGCCAGCATCCTTAACCCCCGGCGGCAGTTCTTC.